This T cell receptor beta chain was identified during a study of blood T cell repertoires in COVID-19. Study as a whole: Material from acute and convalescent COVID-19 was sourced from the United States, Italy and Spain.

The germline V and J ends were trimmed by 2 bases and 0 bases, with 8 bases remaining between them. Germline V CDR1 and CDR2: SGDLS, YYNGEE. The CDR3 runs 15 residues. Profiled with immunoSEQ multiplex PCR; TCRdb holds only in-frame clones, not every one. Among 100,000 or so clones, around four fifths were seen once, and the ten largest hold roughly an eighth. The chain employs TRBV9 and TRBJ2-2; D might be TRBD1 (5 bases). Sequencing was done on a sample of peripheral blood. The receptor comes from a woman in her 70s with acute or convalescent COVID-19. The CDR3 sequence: CASSVGPANTGELFF. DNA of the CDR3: TGTGCCAGCAGCGTGGGGCCGGCGAACACCGGGGAGCTGTTTTTT. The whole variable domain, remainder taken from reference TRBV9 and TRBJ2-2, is DSGVTQTPKHLITATGQRVTLRCSPRSGDLSVYWYQQSLDQGLQFLIQYYNGEERAKGNILERFSAQQFPDLHSELNLSSLELGDSALYFCASSVGPANTGELFFGEGSRLTVL.